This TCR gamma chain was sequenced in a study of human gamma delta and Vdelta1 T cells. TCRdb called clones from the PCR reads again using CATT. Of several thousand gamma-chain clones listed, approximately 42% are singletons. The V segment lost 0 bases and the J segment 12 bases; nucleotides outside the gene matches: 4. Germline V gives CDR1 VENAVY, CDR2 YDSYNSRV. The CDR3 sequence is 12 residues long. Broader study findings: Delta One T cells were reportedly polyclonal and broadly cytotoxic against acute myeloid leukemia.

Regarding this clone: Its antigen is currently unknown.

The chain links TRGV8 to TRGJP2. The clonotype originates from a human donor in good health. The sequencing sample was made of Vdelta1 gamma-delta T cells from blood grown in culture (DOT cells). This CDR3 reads CATWDRSRIKTF. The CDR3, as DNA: TGTGCCACCTGGGATAGGAGTCGGATCAAGACGTTT.